Presented here are 31 T cell receptor beta chains from one specimen sequenced in a study of identical twins. TCRdb processed the 5' RACE reads anew with MiXCR; each CDR3 protein has one entry. The repertoire holds about 530,000 distinct CDR3 sequences, approximately 20% seen once, with approximately 0.52% in the top ten. These data are also associated with another study on yellow fever vaccine responses in identical twins.

Sample: CD4+ T cells sorted from blood. The receptors were gathered from a young woman in good health.

This clonotype was observed at least ten times. The chain combines TRBV12-3 or TRBV12-4 with TRBJ2-1; 12 positions match TRBD2. V gave up 6 bases and J gave up 8 bases; unmatched junction bases: 8. The CDR3 consists of 15 residues. This CDR3 is CASRRVTSGSYEQFF. The CDR3 coding sequence is TGTGCCAGCAGACGGGTGACTAGCGGGAGCTATGAGCAGTTCTTC.

The chain combines TRBV11-2 with TRBJ2-2, with a weak D call TRBD2 (5 bases). Between the trimmed V and J ends, which lost 5 bases and 5 bases, there was a span of 18 bases. The CDR3 has 16 amino acids. The germline V gene has CDR1 SGHAT and CDR2 FQNNGV. The CDR3 coding sequence is TGTGCCAGCAGCGACCCGGGGAAGGGCCGTACCGGGGAGCTGTTTTTT. This encodes CASSDPGKGRTGELFF.

The chain recombines TRBV2 with TRBJ2-3; 8 bases align to TRBD2. The CDR3 runs 13 residues. Trimming took 3 bases from V and 6 from J; bases not matched to a gene: 2. Looked up from germline, CDR1 is SNHLY and CDR2 is FYNNEI. The CDR3 protein is CASSDRTSDTQYF. CDR3 coding DNA: TGTGCCAGCAGTGATCGGACTAGCGATACGCAGTATTTT.

The chain is built from TRBV27 and TRBJ1-2; D possibly corresponds to TRBD1 (6 bases). The germline V gene has CDR1 MNHEY and CDR2 SMNVEV (reference sequence). Trimming stripped 5 bases from V and 5 bases from J, with 24 bases between. CDR3 length: 17 amino acids. The CDR3 reads CASSPLTSSGTSYGYTF. The CDR3 DNA sequence: TGTGCCAGCAGTCCCTTAACGTCGAGTGGGACATCGTATGGCTACACCTTC.

V is TRBV7-2 and J is TRBJ2-6; D is unresolved. Trimming stripped 5 bases from V and 4 bases from J, with 15 bases between. CDR1 SGHTA and CDR2 FQGNSA come from the germline V gene. The CDR3 runs to 16 residues. CDR3 sequence: CASSRTPGYGANVLTF. CDR3 coding DNA: TGTGCCAGCAGCCGGACGCCCGGGTACGGGGCCAACGTCCTGACTTTC.

J is TRBJ1-1 and V is TRBV7-9; D gene unclear. Germline V CDR1 and CDR2: SEHNR, FQNEAQ (reference sequence). V dropped 5 bases and J dropped 11 bases, with 21 bases sitting between them. This CDR3 spans 14 amino acids. This CDR3 reads CASSPTRDHSRAFF. The DNA for the CDR3 is TGTGCCAGCAGCCCCACCCGAGACCATTCCCGGGCTTTCTTT.

The CDR3 here is CASSYVGGPFEQFF. CDR3 nucleotide sequence: TGTGCCAGCAGCTACGTGGGGGGACCCTTTGAGCAGTTCTTC. This chain links TRBV7-9 with TRBJ2-1, with a possible D match to TRBD2 (6 bases). V was shortened by 4 bases and J by 9 bases, with 16 bases between the two germline ends. The CDR3 runs 14 residues. Germline CDR1 is SEHNR and CDR2 is FQNEAQ (reference sequence).

The rearrangement joins TRBV6-5 to TRBJ2-6; 8 nucleotides agree with TRBD2. CDR1 and CDR2 from the germline V gene are MNHEY and SVGAGI. V shed 3 bases and J 2 bases; nucleotides not matched to a gene: 3. The CDR3 sequence is 16 residues long. CDR3 region: CASSYSGGPGANVLTF. The CDR3 DNA reads as TGTGCCAGCAGTTATTCGGGGGGGCCTGGGGCCAACGTCCTGACTTTC.

The rearrangement joins TRBV12-3 or TRBV12-4 to TRBJ2-4; weak D call: TRBD1 (5 bases). V dropped 5 bases and J dropped 1 base, with 9 bases sitting between them. This CDR3 comprises 14 residues. The CDR3 is CASSHPGAKNIQYF. CDR3 bases: TGTGCCAGCAGTCACCCAGGGGCCAAAAACATTCAGTACTTC.

This clonotype has a handful of counts. The chain carries TRBV3-1 and TRBJ2-7, with 7 bases aligning to TRBD1. Trimming took 1 base from V and 6 from J; bases not matched to a gene: 9. The CDR3 extends over 15 amino acids. The V gene's germline CDR1 is LGHDT and CDR2 YNNKEL (reference sequence). The CDR3 nucleotides are TGTGCCAGCAGCCAAGGGACAGGAACTTCGTCCGAGCAGTACTTC. It yields the protein CASSQGTGTSSEQYF.

There are a few counts of this clonotype. As DNA, the CDR3 is TGTGCCAGCAGTTTAGGGAGCACCTACAATGAGCAGTTCTTC. It yields the protein CASSLGSTYNEQFF. The chain employs TRBV12-3 or TRBV12-4 and TRBJ2-1; no clear D gene. This CDR3 is built from 14 residues. The V end was cut by 1 base, the J end by 2 bases, with 6 bases between.

This clonotype has a handful of counts. This chain links TRBV7-2 with TRBJ2-5, with TRBD1 matching over 11 bases. The J segment lost 4 bases and the V segment lost 3 bases, leaving 4 bases of the junction unmatched. There are 15 residues in the CDR3. The germline CDR1 and CDR2 sequences are SGHTA and FQGNSA. This chain's CDR3 is CASSFFGQGAETQYF. In DNA, the CDR3 is TGTGCCAGCAGCTTTTTCGGACAGGGGGCAGAGACCCAGTACTTC.

This clonotype was observed a handful of times. The CDR3 sequence: CASSVDVGANDEQFF. The CDR3 DNA sequence: TGTGCCAGCAGCGTAGACGTTGGCGCCAATGATGAGCAGTTCTTC. J is TRBJ2-1 and V is TRBV9; D is undetermined. CDR1 and CDR2 from the germline V gene are SGDLS and YYNGEE. V was trimmed by 0 bases and J by 8 bases, leaving 15 bases between them. The CDR3 spans 15 residues.

The CDR3 region is CASSFGVFRGETQYF. The CDR3 DNA follows: TGTGCCAGCAGTTTCGGGGTATTCAGAGGGGAGACCCAGTACTTC. The rearrangement links TRBV28 to TRBJ2-5, with D perhaps TRBD2 (5 bases). Germline CDR1 reads MDHEN; CDR2 reads SYDVKM. The CDR3 extends over 15 amino acids. Trimming pared 3 bases from V and 5 bases from J, leaving 16 bases between.

V usage is TRBV20-1 and J usage is TRBJ2-5; no reliable D call. V lost 1 base and J lost 5, with 8 bases in between. This CDR3 has 12 residues. The germline gives CDR1 DFQATT, CDR2 SNEGSKA (reference sequence). CDR3 in DNA: TGCAGTGCTAGAGTTGGTAGCGAGACCCAGTACTTC. Encoded protein: CSARVGSETQYF.

The chain joins TRBV29-1 to TRBJ1-1; D perhaps matches TRBD1 (5 bases). V lost 3 bases to trimming and J lost 4 bases, with 15 bases between them. The CDR3 is made up of 14 amino acids. Germline V gene lookup returns CDR1 SQVTM and CDR2 ANQGSEA. This chain's CDR3 is CSVDGGRGATEAFF. The CDR3 coding sequence is TGCAGCGTTGACGGGGGGAGAGGGGCCACTGAAGCTTTCTTT.

This chain uses TRBV10-1 with TRBJ2-7; D might be TRBD2 (7 bases). Deletions cut 6 bases from V and 2 bases from J, with 20 bases between. The CDR3 runs to 16 residues. Germline lookup yields CDR1 WNHNN and CDR2 SYGVQD (reference sequence). The CDR3 region is CASRITGGRKTYEQYV. DNA of the CDR3: TGCGCCAGCAGAATAACGGGGGGCCGAAAGACCTACGAGCAGTACGTC.

The CDR3 sequence is CASSPDSTNQPQHF. The CDR3 DNA reads TGTGCCAGCAGTCCTGACAGTACGAATCAGCCCCAGCATTTT. The chain uses TRBV6-1 and TRBJ1-5; possible D gene TRBD1, 5 bases. CDR1 and CDR2 (germline): MNHNS, SASEGT. This CDR3 is 14 amino acids long. V lost 5 bases, J lost 4 bases, and 12 bases lay in between.

The gene calls are TRBV15 and TRBJ2-4; perhaps TRBD1 as D (6 bases). There are 15 residues in the CDR3. Trimming took off 3 bases at V and 5 bases at J, with 14 bases between the two ends. Germline V gene lookup returns CDR1 LNHNV and CDR2 YYDKDF (reference sequence). For the CDR3, the DNA is TGTGCCACCAGCAGCCAGACAGGCACCCAAAACATTCAGTACTTC. This codes for CATSSQTGTQNIQYF.

V usage is TRBV7-2 and J usage is TRBJ1-3; TRBD1 is a possible D gene (5 bases). Germline lookup yields CDR1 SGHTA and CDR2 FQGNSA. The CDR3 runs to 18 residues. V gave up 0 bases and J gave up 1 base, with 16 bases separating them. The CDR3 DNA follows: TGTGCCAGCAGCTTAGCCTTTCAGAGAGGGGCGTCTGGAAACACCATATATTTT. This gives the protein CASSLAFQRGASGNTIYF.

The rearrangement uses TRBV2 and TRBJ2-5, with 7 bases identical to TRBD2. The junction had 9 bases not matched to a gene; V was cut back by 9 bases and J by 5 bases. The CDR3 runs to 13 residues. Germline CDR1 and CDR2: SNHLY and FYNNEI. The CDR3 sequence: CARHAGAGETQYF. In DNA, the CDR3 is TGTGCCAGGCACGCGGGAGCTGGGGAGACCCAGTACTTC.

This clonotype was observed a handful of times. The gene calls are TRBV24-1 and TRBJ1-2; no definite D call. CDR1 is KGHDR, CDR2 SFDVKD, per germline. The CDR3 totals 14 residues. The V end lost 1 base, the J end lost 2 bases, and 7 bases lay between the germline ends. DNA of the CDR3: TGTGCCACCAGTGATTTTACGGTCAACTATGGCTACACCTTC. Amino acid sequence: CATSDFTVNYGYTF.

This clonotype occurred many times. The chain employs TRBV12-3 or TRBV12-4 and TRBJ1-2; no reliable D call. This CDR3 is built from 13 residues. Trimming took off 6 bases at V and 2 bases at J, with 10 bases between the two ends. The CDR3 sequence is CASRKDRNYGYTF. The CDR3 nucleotides are TGTGCCAGCAGGAAGGACCGGAACTATGGCTACACCTTC.

This clonotype turned up a few times. The chain couples TRBV5-1 to TRBJ2-7, with 13 nucleotides matching TRBD2. Germline V gene lookup returns CDR1 SGHRS and CDR2 YFSETQ. This CDR3 has 17 residues. With V trimmed by 0 bases and J by 0 bases, 3 bases remained unmatched. The chain's CDR3 is CASSLGTSGSLSYEQYF. The CDR3 nucleotides read TGCGCCAGCAGCTTGGGGACTAGCGGGAGCCTCTCCTACGAGCAGTACTTC. Full variable domain (remainder filled in from reference TRBV5-1 and TRBJ2-7): KAGVTQTPRYLIKTRGQQVTLSCSPISGHRSVSWYQQTPGQGLQFLFEYFSETQRNKGNFPGRFSGRQFSNSRSEMNVSTLELGDSALYLCASSLGTSGSLSYEQYFGPGTRLTVT.

The chain links TRBV5-7 to TRBJ2-7; TRBD2 matches 7 bases. TRBV5-7 is designated an ORF whose function remains uncertain. This CDR3 is 15 amino acids long. J was trimmed by 2 bases and V by 7 bases; bases with no gene match: 12. The CDR3 spells CASVRPSGQAYEQYV. DNA of the CDR3: TGTGCCAGCGTCAGACCTAGCGGCCAAGCCTACGAGCAGTACGTC.

This clonotype was seen only a few times. This chain uses TRBV10-3 with TRBJ2-3, with D perhaps matching TRBD2 (5 bases). CDR3 length: 13 amino acids. CDR1 is ENHRY and CDR2 is SYGVKD in the germline V gene. Trimming shortened V by 8 bases and J by 2 bases, and 11 bases separated the two germline ends. CDR3 protein: CAISSQPTDTQYF. In nucleotides, the CDR3 is TGTGCCATCTCTAGCCAACCCACAGATACGCAGTATTTT.

This clonotype came up a few times. The chain is built from TRBV29-1 and TRBJ2-1, with 7 bases identical to TRBD2. Germline V gives CDR1 SQVTM, CDR2 ANQGSEA. CDR3 size: 14 residues. Unmatched junction bases numbered 9, after V lost 8 bases and J lost 2 bases. In DNA form, the CDR3 reads TGCAGCTGCTACGGGGCGGGGGCCTACAATGAGCAGTTCTTC. It translates to CSCYGAGAYNEQFF.

The chain is built from TRBV28 and TRBJ1-5, with 9 nucleotides matching TRBD1. CDR1 is MDHEN, CDR2 SYDVKM, per germline. The V segment lost 7 bases and the J segment 5 bases; nucleotides outside the gene matches: 6. This CDR3 has 14 amino acids. CDR3 sequence reads: CASTVQGAYQPQHF. The CDR3 DNA follows: TGTGCCAGCACCGTACAGGGGGCCTATCAGCCCCAGCATTTT.

In regard to this clonotype: As the CDR3 is not closed by the conserved phenylalanine or tryptophan, this likely results from a read error. The chain's CDR3 is CASSSYQNTEAFY. CDR3 DNA sequence: TGTGCCAGCAGCTCTTATCAGAACACTGAAGCTTTCTAT. The J gene is TRBJ1-1, the V gene TRBV12-3 or TRBV12-4; D is undetermined. Deletions cut 6 bases from V and 1 base from J, with 9 bases between. The CDR3 sequence is 13 residues long.

The gene calls are TRBV20-1 and TRBJ2-1, with 14 bases matching TRBD2. J gave up 7 bases and V 0 bases, and 8 bases lay outside the gene matches. The CDR3 totals 17 residues. Per the germline V gene, CDR1 is DFQATT and CDR2 is SNEGSKA (reference sequence). CDR3 nucleotide sequence: TGCAGTGCTAGAGATCCTAAAGGACTAGCGGGAGGAAATGAGCAGTTCTTC. Translating gives CSARDPKGLAGGNEQFF.

This clonotype appeared a few times. The gene calls are TRBV9 and TRBJ2-3, with a weak D call TRBD2 (5 bases). With 0 bases removed from V and 3 bases from J, the gap between germline ends came to 11 bases. Germline loops: CDR1 SGDLS, CDR2 YYNGEE. The CDR3 is 15 amino acids. CDR3: CASSVVGGSTDTQYF. Here the CDR3 DNA reads TGTGCCAGCAGCGTAGTAGGTGGGAGTACAGATACGCAGTATTTT.